This TCR beta chain was recorded in a study of T cells expressing NK-cell markers. Study background: Each TCR beta repertoire originated in sorted T cells that were CD3+CD56+NKG2C+, CD3+CD56+NKG2C- or CD3+CD56-NKG2C+. Whole-study findings and limits: About 6 donors had dominant NKG2C+ clonotypes that comprised about 1.0-7.5% of their CD8+ T cells.

With regard to this clonotype: Its target is not known.

There are 15 residues in the CDR3. Germline V gene sequence: CDR1 SGHDN, CDR2 FVKESK. UMI-tagged 5'RACE template switching yielded the TCR beta cDNA. TCRdb reprocessed the 5' RACE reads; each CDR3 protein has one entry and no DNA is given. The repertoire shows 130,000 to 150,000 distinct CDR3 sequences; the top ten hold 12%. Sequencing input: blood T cells: a sorted CD56 or NKG2C T cell subset, CD4+ or CD8+ T cells, or bulk PBMC T cells (not recorded which). The chain joins TRBV14 to TRBJ1-2. This TCR came from a man in his late teens or twenties in good health. The CDR3 spells CASSQVRASPTGYTF. Full variable domain (remainder filled in from reference TRBV14 and TRBJ1-2): EAGVTQFPSHSVIEKGQTVTLRCDPISGHDNLYWYRRVMGKEIKFLLHFVKESKQDESGMPNNRFLAERTGGTYSTLKVQPAELEDSGVYFCASSQVRASPTGYTFGSGTRLTVV.